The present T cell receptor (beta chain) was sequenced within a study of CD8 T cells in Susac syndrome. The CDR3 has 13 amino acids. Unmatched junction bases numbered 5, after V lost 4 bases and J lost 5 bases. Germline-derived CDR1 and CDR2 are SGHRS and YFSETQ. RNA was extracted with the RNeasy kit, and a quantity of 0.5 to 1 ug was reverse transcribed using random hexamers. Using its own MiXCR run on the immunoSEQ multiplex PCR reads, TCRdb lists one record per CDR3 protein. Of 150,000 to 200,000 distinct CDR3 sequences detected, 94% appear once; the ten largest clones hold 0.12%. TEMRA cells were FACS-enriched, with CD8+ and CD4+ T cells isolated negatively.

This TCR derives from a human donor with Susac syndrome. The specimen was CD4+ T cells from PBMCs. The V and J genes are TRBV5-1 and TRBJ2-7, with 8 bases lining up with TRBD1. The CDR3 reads CASSPDRVDEQYF. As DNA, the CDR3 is TGCGCCAGCAGCCCGGACAGGGTCGACGAGCAGTACTTC.